The sequence of this T cell receptor (beta chain) was determined in a study of molecular identifiers for immune sequencing clone quantification. Using its own MiXCR run on the PCR reads, TCRdb lists one record per CDR3 protein. This sample has about 60,000 distinct CDR3 sequences, with about a fifth found just once. This CDR3 has 16 residues. In germline, CDR1 is SGHRS, CDR2 YFSETQ. With regard to this clonotype: With a much larger clone just one base away, this may be a read error.

This rearrangement joins TRBV5-1 to TRBJ1-5, with D possibly matching TRBD1 (5 bases). This clonotype originated in a human donor in good health. Some libraries in this study had Jurkat cell RNA spiked in. Material: naive CD8+ T cells from blood, with Jurkat cell RNA spiked in. Sample subset: FACS-sorted CD8+CD4-CCR7+CD45RA+ naive T cells. CDR3 sequence (DNA): TGCGCCAGCAGCTTGGATTCCGGACAAGGAAGCCAGCCCCAGCGTTTT. As protein: CASSLDSGQGSQPQRF.